Listed below are T cell receptor beta chains from one sample, sequenced in a study of control samples from healthy donors and cancer patients. The protocol was immunoSEQ multiplex PCR, while the TCRdb copy is restricted to in-frame clones and leaves out a portion. Of around 75,000 clones listed, approximately 84% are singletons. The sequenced material came from blood. The source is a man between 45 and 60 years old in good health. CDR3s include the opening cysteine and the closing phenylalanine or tryptophan. The D gene is left open where the match is weak. Expanded clones are given a class, and other clones once, few, many or no size at all.

TRBV5-1	TRBJ1-3	15	.	.	TGCGCCAGCAGCTTACTGGGGCGCTCTGGAAACACCATATATTTT	CASSLLGRSGNTIYF
TRBV24-1	TRBJ2-7	14	.	.	TGTGCCACCAGTGACCCAGACAGGAGGGGCGAGCAGTACTTC	CATSDPDRRGEQYF
TRBV2	TRBJ1-1	12	.	TRBD1	TGTGCCAGCAGATCGGACAGGGCGGAAGCTTTCTTT	CASRSDRAEAFF
TRBV7-3	TRBJ2-7	16	.	.	TGTGCCAGCAGCTTAACCCCCACGAGACAGGAGGTCGAGCAGTACTTC	CASSLTPTRQEVEQYF
TRBV6-5	TRBJ1-6	13	.	.	TGTGCCAGCATAAAGGACAGAAATTCACCCCTCCACTTT	CASIKDRNSPLHF
TRBV14	TRBJ2-7	13	.	TRBD1	TGTGCCAGCAGCCGGGACAGGGGGTACGAGCAGTACTTC	CASSRDRGYEQYF
TRBV30	TRBJ1-1	13	few	.	TGTGCCCATAACAGGGAAGGGGACACTGAAGCTTTCTTT	CAHNREGDTEAFF
TRBV5-4	TRBJ2-1	14	once	.	TGTGCCAGCAGCTTGGGTCTGGGAATCTATGAGCAGTTCTTC	CASSLGLGIYEQFF
TRBV5-1	TRBJ1-1	14	.	.	TGCGCCAGCAGCCCCGAAGCGCTCACGCCTGAAGCTTTCTTT	CASSPEALTPEAFF
TRBV6-5	TRBJ1-1	15	.	TRBD1	TGTGCCAGCACCGCCCTGACAGGGGGTTCTGCTGAAGCTTTCTTT	CASTALTGGSAEAFF
TRBV6-5	TRBJ2-7	12	.	TRBD1	TGTGCCAGCAGACGGGACAGCTACGAGCAGTACTTC	CASRRDSYEQYF
TRBV28	TRBJ2-4	17	.	TRBD1	TGTGCCAGCAGTTTTATTTTAGGGGGCGTAGGCAAAAACATTCAGTACTTC	CASSFILGGVGKNIQYF
TRBV6-6	TRBJ1-5	16	.	TRBD1	TGTGCCAGCAGTTACTCGACTGGACAGGTTCCCGGGTCCCAGCATTTT	CASSYSTGQVPGSQHF
TRBV18	TRBJ2-3	13	.	.	TGTGCCAGCTCACCGGCGGTGAAGGATACGCAGTATTTT	CASSPAVKDTQYF
TRBV9	TRBJ2-5	16	.	TRBD1	TGTGCCAGCAGCGGACCCGTGGACAGGGGAGGTGAGACCCAGTACTTC	CASSGPVDRGGETQYF
TRBV29-1	TRBJ1-2	15	.	TRBD1	TGCAGCGTTGGTCCAGGGACAGAGAGCCTCTATGGCTACACCTTC	CSVGPGTESLYGYTF
TRBV3-1/TRBV3-2	TRBJ2-1	14	.	TRBD1	TGTGCCAGCAGCCCCGGGGACAGCCTACCAAGGCAGTTCTTC	CASSPGDSLPRQFF
TRBV29-1	TRBJ1-4	12	.	.	TGCAGCGTTGGGGGGGGCGCAGAAAAACTGTTTTTT	CSVGGGAEKLFF
TRBV6-2/TRBV6-3	TRBJ2-3	17	.	TRBD2	TGTGCCAGCAGTTCGCGGACTAGCGGGAGGCCGGGAGATACGCAGTATTTT	CASSSRTSGRPGDTQYF
TRBV5-4	TRBJ1-2	13	few	TRBD1	TGTGCCAGCAGCTCAGAAAGGGGGCACGGCTACACCTTC	CASSSERGHGYTF
TRBV7-2	TRBJ2-7	12	.	TRBD2	TGTGCCAGCGGGACTAGCGGGCGGGGGCAGTACTTC	CASGTSGRGQYF
TRBV9	TRBJ1-4	15	few	TRBD1	TGTGCCAGCAGCGTATCCGGGACAGCCCGTCAGAAACTGTTTTTT	CASSVSGTARQKLFF
TRBV19	TRBJ2-7	16	.	TRBD1	TGTGCCAGTAGTAAGAGACAGGGGGTTTTGGCCTACGAGCAGTACTTC	CASSKRQGVLAYEQYF
TRBV24-1	TRBJ2-3	16	.	TRBD1	TGTGCCACCAGTGGCCGGGGACAGGGTAGCACAGATACGCAGTATTTT	CATSGRGQGSTDTQYF
TRBV7-3	TRBJ1-1	13	.	.	TGTGCCAGCAGCGAGGGGGGGCTGACTGAAGCTTTCTTT	CASSEGGLTEAFF
TRBV27	TRBJ1-4	16	.	.	TGTGCCAGCAGCACATTAGGCCCGAGCACCGGTGAAAAACTGTTTTTT	CASSTLGPSTGEKLFF
TRBV18	TRBJ1-1	12	.	.	TGTGCCAGCTCAGCCCAGGGCGCTGAAGCTTTCTTT	CASSAQGAEAFF
TRBV28	TRBJ2-1	14	.	.	TGTGCCAGCAGTTTGGGGGCGGGCTACAATGAGCAGTTCTTC	CASSLGAGYNEQFF
TRBV29-1	TRBJ1-1	13	.	TRBD1	TGCAGCGTCCCGGGACAGGGGAACACTGAAGCTTTCTTT	CSVPGQGNTEAFF
TRBV25-1	TRBJ1-6	16	.	.	TGTGCCAGCAGTCCCCCAGGGGTTGGTTATAATTCACCCCTCCACTTT	CASSPPGVGYNSPLHF
TRBV7-3	TRBJ1-1	13	.	TRBD1	TGTGCCAGCAGCTCGTATGGACAGGCAGAAGCTTTCTTT	CASSSYGQAEAFF
TRBV3-1/TRBV3-2	TRBJ2-3	16	.	TRBD2	TGTGCCAGCAGCCAAGATCTTGCGGGGGGCACAGATACGCAGTATTTT	CASSQDLAGGTDTQYF
TRBV5-6	TRBJ1-1	16	.	.	TGTGCCAGCAGCTTGTTGGATTTAGTGGTGAACACTGAAGCTTTCTTT	CASSLLDLVVNTEAFF
TRBV9	TRBJ2-1	15	.	TRBD2	TGTGCCAGCAGCCGAAGTCCTAGCGGGAACAATGAGCAGTTCTTC	CASSRSPSGNNEQFF
TRBV7-9	TRBJ1-5	15	.	.	TGTGCCAGCAGCTTTTCGTTGACAGAGGAGAAGCCCCAGCATTTT	CASSFSLTEEKPQHF
TRBV6-4	TRBJ1-6	14	.	TRBD1	TGTGCCAGCAGTGAATCAGGGGGGAATTCACCCCTCCACTTT	CASSESGGNSPLHF
TRBV27	TRBJ1-1	14	.	.	TGTGCCAGCAGCCGCGGGAAGGGGAACACTGAAGCTTTCTTT	CASSRGKGNTEAFF